The following is a TCR beta chain sequence with its context. Its specificity is unknown. The data were taken from a study of cytomegalovirus exposure and HLA in healthy donors. Overall study results and limits: Most of the CMV-associated TCR beta chains (in a later analysis) appeared to be HLA-restricted. The authors later found HLA-associated TCR beta chains more clonally expanded than equally common others.

Researchers ran the PCR with 60 Vbeta and 13 Jbeta primers. The table came from immunoSEQ multiplex PCR; TCRdb's copy has only in-frame clones and leaves some out. The table records about 79,000 clones, about two thirds of them present only once. Material: PBMCs. This TCR was recovered from a woman aged 45-59 years in good health and CMV-seropositive.

The CDR3 coding sequence is TGTGCCAGCAGACCTACAGGGGGCGGCCACAATGAGCAGTTCTTC. Amino acids: CASRPTGGGHNEQFF. The chain has TRBV28 and TRBJ2-1, with 9 nucleotides matching TRBD1. The CDR3 runs 15 residues. With 6 bases clipped from V and 5 bases from J, the junction kept 8 bases outside the gene matches. From germline, CDR1 is MDHEN and CDR2 SYDVKM.